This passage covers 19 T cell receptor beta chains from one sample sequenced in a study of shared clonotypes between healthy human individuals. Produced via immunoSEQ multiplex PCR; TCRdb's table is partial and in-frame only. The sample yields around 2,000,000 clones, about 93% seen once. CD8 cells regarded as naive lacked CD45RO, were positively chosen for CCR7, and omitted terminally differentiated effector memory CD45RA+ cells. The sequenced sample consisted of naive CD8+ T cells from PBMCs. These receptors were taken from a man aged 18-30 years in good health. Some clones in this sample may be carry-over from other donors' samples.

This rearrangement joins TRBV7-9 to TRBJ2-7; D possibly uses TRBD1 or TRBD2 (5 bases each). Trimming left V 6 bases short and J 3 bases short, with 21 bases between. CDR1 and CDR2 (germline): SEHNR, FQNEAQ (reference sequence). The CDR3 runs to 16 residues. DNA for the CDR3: TGTGCCAGCAGATCAGGTCCGGGACCGAGGGGCTACGAGCAGTACTTC. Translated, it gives CASRSGPGPRGYEQYF.

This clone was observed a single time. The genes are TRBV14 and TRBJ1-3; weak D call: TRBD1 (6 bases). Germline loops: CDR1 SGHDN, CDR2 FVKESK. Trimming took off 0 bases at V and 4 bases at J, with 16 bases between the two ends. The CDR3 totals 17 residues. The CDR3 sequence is CASSQELRGLPGNTIYF. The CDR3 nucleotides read TGTGCCAGCAGCCAAGAACTCCGGGGGCTTCCCGGAAACACCATATATTTT.

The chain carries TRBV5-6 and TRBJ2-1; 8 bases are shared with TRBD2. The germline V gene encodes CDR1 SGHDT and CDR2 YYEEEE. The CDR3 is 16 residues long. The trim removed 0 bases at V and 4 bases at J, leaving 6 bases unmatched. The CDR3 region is CASSLGGSGKYNEQFF. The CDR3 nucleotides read TGTGCCAGCAGCTTGGGCGGTAGCGGGAAGTACAATGAGCAGTTCTTC.

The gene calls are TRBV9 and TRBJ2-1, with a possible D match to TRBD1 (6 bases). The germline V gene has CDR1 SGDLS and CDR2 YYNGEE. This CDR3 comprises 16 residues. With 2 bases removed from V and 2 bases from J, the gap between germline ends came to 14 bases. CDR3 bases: TGTGCCAGCAGCGTTGAGGGGGTACCTACCTACAATGAGCAGTTCTTC. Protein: CASSVEGVPTYNEQFF.

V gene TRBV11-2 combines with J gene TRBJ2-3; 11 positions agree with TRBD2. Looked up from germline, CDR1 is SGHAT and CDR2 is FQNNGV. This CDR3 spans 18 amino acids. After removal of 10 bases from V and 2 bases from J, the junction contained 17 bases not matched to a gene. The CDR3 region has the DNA TGTGCCATCGAGGTATTACTAGCGGGAGAGACAATCACAGATACGCAGTATTTT. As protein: CAIEVLLAGETITDTQYF.

CDR3 coding DNA: TGTGCCAGCAGGTTTGACGGGAGCTCCTACAATGAGCAGTTCTTC. Translated, it gives CASRFDGSSYNEQFF. This sequence joins TRBV7-2 and TRBJ2-1; TRBD2 might be the D (6 bases). The germline gives CDR1 SGHTA, CDR2 FQGNSA. This CDR3 comprises 15 residues. Trimming shortened V by 6 bases and J by 0 bases, and 12 bases separated the two germline ends.

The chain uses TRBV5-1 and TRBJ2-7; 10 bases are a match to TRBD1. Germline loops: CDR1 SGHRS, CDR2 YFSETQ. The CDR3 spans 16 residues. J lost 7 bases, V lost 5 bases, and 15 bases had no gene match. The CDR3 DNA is TGCGCCAGCAGGTCCGGGACAGGGGAGGTTTTCGCGGAGCAGTACTTC. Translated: CASRSGTGEVFAEQYF.

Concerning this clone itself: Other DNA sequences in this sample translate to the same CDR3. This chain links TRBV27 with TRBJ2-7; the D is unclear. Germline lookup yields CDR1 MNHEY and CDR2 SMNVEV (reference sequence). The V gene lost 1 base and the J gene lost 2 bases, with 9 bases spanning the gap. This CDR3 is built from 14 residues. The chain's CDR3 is CASSLLLAPYEQYF. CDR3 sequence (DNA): TGTGCCAGCAGTTTATTGTTGGCTCCCTACGAGCAGTACTTC.

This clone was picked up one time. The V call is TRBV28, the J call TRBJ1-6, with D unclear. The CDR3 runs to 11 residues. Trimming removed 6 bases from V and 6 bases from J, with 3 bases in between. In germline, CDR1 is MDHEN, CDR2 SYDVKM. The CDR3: CASSRNSPLHF. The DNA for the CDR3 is TGTGCCAGCAGCCGTAATTCACCCCTCCACTTT.

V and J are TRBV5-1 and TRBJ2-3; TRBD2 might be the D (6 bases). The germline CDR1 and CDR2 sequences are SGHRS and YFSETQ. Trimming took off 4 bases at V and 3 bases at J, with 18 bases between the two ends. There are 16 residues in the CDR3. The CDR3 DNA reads TGCGCCAGCAGCCCTACGCCGGGACTTAGGACAGATACGCAGTATTTT. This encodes CASSPTPGLRTDTQYF.

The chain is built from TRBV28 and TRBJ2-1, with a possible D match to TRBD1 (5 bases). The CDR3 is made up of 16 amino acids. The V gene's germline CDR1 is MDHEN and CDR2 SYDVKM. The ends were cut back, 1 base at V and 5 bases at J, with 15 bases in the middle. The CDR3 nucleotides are TGTGCCAGCAGTTTATTAGCAGGGCGTCGGGACAATGAGCAGTTCTTC. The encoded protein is CASSLLAGRRDNEQFF.

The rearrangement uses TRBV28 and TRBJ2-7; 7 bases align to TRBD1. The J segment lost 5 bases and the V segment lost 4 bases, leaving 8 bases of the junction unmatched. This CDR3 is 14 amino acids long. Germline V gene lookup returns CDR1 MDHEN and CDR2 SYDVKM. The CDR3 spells CASSSGQSLDEQYF. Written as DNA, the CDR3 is TGTGCCAGCAGTTCGGGACAGTCATTGGACGAGCAGTACTTC.

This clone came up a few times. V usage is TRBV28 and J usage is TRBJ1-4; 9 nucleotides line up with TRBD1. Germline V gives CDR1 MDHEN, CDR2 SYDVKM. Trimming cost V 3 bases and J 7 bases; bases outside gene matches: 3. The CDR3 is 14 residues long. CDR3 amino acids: CASSFRTGVEKLFF. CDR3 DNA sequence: TGTGCCAGCAGTTTCAGGACAGGGGTTGAAAAACTGTTTTTT.

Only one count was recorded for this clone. The CDR3 sequence: CASSQGTPRHEQYF. CDR3 in DNA: TGTGCCAGCAGCCAGGGGACTCCGAGGCACGAGCAGTACTTC. The J gene is TRBJ2-7, the V gene TRBV5-6; D may correspond to TRBD1 or TRBD2 (6 bases each). The V end was cut by 4 bases, the J end by 5 bases, with 16 bases between. The CDR3 loop spans 14 amino acids. Germline values: CDR1 SGHDT, CDR2 YYEEEE.

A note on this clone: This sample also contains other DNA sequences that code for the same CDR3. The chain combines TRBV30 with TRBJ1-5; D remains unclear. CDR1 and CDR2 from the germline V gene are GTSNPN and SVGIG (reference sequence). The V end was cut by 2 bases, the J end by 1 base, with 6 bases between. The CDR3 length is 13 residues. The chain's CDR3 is CAWSLGSNQPQHF. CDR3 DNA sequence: TGTGCCTGGAGTTTGGGAAGCAATCAGCCCCAGCATTTT.

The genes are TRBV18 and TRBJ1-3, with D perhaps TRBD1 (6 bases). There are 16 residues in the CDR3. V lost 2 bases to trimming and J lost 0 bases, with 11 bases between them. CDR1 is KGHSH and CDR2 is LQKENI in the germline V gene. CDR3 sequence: CASSPDRPSSGNTIYF. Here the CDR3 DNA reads TGTGCCAGCTCACCAGACAGGCCGAGCTCTGGAAACACCATATATTTT.

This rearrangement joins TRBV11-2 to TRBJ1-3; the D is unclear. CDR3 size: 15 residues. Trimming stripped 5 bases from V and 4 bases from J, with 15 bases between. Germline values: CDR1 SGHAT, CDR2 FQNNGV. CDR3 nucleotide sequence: TGTGCCAGCAGCCAACTTCAGCGGATGGGAAACACCATATATTTT. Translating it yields CASSQLQRMGNTIYF.

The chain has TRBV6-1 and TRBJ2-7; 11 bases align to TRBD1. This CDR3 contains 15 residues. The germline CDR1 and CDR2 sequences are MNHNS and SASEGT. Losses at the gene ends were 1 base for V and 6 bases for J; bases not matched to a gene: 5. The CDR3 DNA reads TGTGCCAGCAGTGAAGGTCCCGGGACAGGGGGCGAGCAGTACTTC. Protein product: CASSEGPGTGGEQYF.

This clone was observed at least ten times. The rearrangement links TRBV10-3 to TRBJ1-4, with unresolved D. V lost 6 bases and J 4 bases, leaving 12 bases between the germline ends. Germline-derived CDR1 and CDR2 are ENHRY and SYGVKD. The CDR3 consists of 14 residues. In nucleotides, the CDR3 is TGTGCCATCAGCCCAGACGGGAATAATGAAAAACTGTTTTTT. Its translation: CAISPDGNNEKLFF.